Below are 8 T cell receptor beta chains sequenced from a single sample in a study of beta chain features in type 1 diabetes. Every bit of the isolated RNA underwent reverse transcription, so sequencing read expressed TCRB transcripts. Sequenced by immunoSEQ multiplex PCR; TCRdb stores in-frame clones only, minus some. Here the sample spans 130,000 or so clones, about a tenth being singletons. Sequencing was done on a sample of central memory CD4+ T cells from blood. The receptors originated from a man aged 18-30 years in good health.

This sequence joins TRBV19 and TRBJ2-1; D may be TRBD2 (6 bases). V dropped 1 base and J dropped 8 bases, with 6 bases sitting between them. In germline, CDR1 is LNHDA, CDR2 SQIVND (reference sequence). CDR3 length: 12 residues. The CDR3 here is CASSIAGDEQFF. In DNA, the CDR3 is TGTGCCAGTAGTATAGCGGGGGATGAGCAGTTCTTC.

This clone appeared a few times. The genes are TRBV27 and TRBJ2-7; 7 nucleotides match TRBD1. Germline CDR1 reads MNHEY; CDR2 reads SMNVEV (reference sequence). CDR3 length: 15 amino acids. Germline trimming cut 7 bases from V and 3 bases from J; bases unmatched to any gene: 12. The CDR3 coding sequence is TGTGCCAGCATGGTCGACAGGGCTTCAAACTACGAGCAGTACTTC. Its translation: CASMVDRASNYEQYF.

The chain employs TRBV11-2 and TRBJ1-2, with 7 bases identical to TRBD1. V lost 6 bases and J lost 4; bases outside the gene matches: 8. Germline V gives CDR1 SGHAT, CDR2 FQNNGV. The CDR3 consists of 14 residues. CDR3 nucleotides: TGTGCCAGCAGACCCACCGGGACAGCCTATGGCTACACCTTC. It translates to CASRPTGTAYGYTF.

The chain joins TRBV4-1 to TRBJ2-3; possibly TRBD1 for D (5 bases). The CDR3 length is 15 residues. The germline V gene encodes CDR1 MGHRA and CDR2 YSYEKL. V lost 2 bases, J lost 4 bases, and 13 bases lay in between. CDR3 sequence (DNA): TGCGCCAGCAGCCAACAGGGATTGGGTGCAGATACGCAGTATTTT. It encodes CASSQQGLGADTQYF.

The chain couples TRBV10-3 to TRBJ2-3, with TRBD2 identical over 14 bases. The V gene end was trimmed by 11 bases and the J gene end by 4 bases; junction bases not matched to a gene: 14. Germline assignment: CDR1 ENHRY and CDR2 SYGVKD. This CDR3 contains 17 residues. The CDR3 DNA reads TGTGCCTCGAGACTAGCGGGGGGGCTAGTTTCCCCAGATACGCAGTATTTT. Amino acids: CASRLAGGLVSPDTQYF.

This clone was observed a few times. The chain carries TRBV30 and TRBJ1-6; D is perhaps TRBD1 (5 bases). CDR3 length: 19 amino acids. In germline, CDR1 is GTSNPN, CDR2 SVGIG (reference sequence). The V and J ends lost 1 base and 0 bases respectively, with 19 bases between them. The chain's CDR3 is CAWSDYLGTASSYNSPLHF. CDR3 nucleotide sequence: TGTGCCTGGAGTGACTACCTAGGGACTGCCAGCTCCTATAATTCACCCCTCCACTTT.

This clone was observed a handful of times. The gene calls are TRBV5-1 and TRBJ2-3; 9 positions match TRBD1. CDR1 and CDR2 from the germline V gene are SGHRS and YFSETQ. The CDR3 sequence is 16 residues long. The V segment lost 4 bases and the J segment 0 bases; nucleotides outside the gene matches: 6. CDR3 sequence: CASSGGTGQSTDTQYF. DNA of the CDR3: TGCGCCAGCAGCGGGGGGACAGGGCAGAGCACAGATACGCAGTATTTT.

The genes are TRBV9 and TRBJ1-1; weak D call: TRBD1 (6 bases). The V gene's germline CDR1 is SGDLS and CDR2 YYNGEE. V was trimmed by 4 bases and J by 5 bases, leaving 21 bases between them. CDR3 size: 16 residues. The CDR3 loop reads CASSPTSGTLKTEAFF. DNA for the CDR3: TGTGCCAGCAGCCCAACTTCCGGGACACTCAAGACTGAAGCTTTCTTT.